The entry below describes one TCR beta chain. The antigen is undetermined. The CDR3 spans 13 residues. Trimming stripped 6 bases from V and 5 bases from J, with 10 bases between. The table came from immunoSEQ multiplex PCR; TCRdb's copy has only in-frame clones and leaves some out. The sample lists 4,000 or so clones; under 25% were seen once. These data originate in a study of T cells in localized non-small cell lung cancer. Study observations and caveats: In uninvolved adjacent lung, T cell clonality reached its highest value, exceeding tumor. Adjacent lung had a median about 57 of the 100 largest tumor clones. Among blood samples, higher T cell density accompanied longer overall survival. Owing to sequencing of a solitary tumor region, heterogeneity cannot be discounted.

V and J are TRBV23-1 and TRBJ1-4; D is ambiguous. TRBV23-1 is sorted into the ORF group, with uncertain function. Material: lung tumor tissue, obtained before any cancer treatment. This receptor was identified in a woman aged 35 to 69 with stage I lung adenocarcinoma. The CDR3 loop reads CASSFSLNEKLFF. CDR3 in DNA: TGCGCCAGCAGCTTTTCCCTAAATGAAAAACTGTTTTTT.